This entry lists 32 T cell receptor beta chains sequenced from one sample in a study of shared clonotypes between healthy human individuals. This table comes from immunoSEQ multiplex PCR, and its TCRdb copy is limited to in-frame clones, with some not included. Of about 300,000 clones in the sample, about 74% were seen once. Sequencing used memory CD4+ T cells sorted from blood. The subset is: CD45RA-negative fraction. The receptor source for this set is a man aged 25 to 40 in good health.

The CDR3 reads CAISDPSSGSSYNEQFF. The CDR3 nucleotides are TGTGCCATCAGTGACCCATCTAGCGGGAGCTCCTACAATGAGCAGTTCTTC. The chain employs TRBV10-3 and TRBJ2-1; the match to TRBD2 covers 10 bases. CDR3 size: 17 residues. From germline, CDR1 is ENHRY and CDR2 SYGVKD. Unmatched junction bases numbered 5, after V lost 3 bases and J lost 0 bases.

This clone was seen once. The J gene is TRBJ2-7, the V gene TRBV7-6, with 7 bases lining up with TRBD1. The CDR3 loop spans 13 amino acids. Germline V gives CDR1 SGHVS, CDR2 FNYEAQ. V lost 5 bases, J lost 2 bases, and 3 bases stayed unmatched. The CDR3 here is CASSIGTAYEQYF. DNA of the CDR3: TGTGCCAGCAGCATCGGGACAGCCTACGAGCAGTACTTC. Looking up the rest from reference TRBV7-6 and TRBJ2-7 gives the full variable domain: GAGVSQSPRYKVTKRGQDVALRCDPISGHVSLYWYRQALGQGPEFLTYFNYEAQQDKSGLPNDRFSAERPEGSISTLTIQRTEQRDSAMYRCASSIGTAYEQYFGPGTRLTVT.

This rearrangement joins TRBV29-1 to TRBJ2-5, with TRBD2 identical over 7 bases. V shed 5 bases and J 2 bases; nucleotides not matched to a gene: 2. The CDR3 is made up of 12 amino acids. Germline CDR1 SQVTM, CDR2 ANQGSEA. The CDR3 DNA sequence: TGCAGCGTTTTGGGACTACAAGAGACCCAGTACTTC. Its protein product is CSVLGLQETQYF.

J is TRBJ2-7 and V is TRBV18; TRBD1 is a possible D gene (5 bases). V lost 4 bases to trimming and J lost 2 bases, with 9 bases between them. Germline V lookup: CDR1 KGHSH, CDR2 LQKENI. The CDR3 consists of 13 residues. The CDR3, as DNA: TGTGCCAGCTCACTCTCAGGGCCCTACGAGCAGTACTTC. It codes for CASSLSGPYEQYF.

This chain links TRBV11-2 with TRBJ1-1; D might be TRBD1 (6 bases). The germline V gene encodes CDR1 SGHAT and CDR2 FQNNGV. V dropped 4 bases and J dropped 4 bases, with 16 bases sitting between them. The CDR3 length is 15 residues. CDR3 loop: CASSSLRGAFTEAFF. The CDR3 DNA reads as TGTGCCAGCAGCTCACTTAGGGGGGCATTCACTGAAGCTTTCTTT.

The chain joins TRBV5-1 to TRBJ2-1, with 9 bases lining up with TRBD2. The CDR3 covers 15 residues. V shed 3 bases and J 5 bases; nucleotides not matched to a gene: 6. Germline-derived CDR1 and CDR2 are SGHRS and YFSETQ. DNA for the CDR3: TGCGCCAGCAGCTCCGCCGGGACTAGCCACAATGAGCAGTTCTTC. Translation: CASSSAGTSHNEQFF.

This chain uses TRBV9 with TRBJ2-1; 7 bases are shared with TRBD2. Losses at the gene ends were 4 bases for V and 9 bases for J; bases not matched to a gene: 16. In germline, CDR1 is SGDLS, CDR2 YYNGEE. The CDR3 runs to 16 residues. The CDR3 sequence is CASSLRTSSALGEQFF. DNA of the CDR3: TGTGCCAGCAGCCTCAGGACTAGTTCCGCCTTGGGTGAGCAGTTCTTC.

The genes are TRBV19 and TRBJ2-5; no clear D gene. CDR3 length: 14 amino acids. CDR1 is LNHDA, CDR2 SQIVND, per germline (reference sequence). V was shortened by 6 bases and J by 0 bases, with 11 bases between the two germline ends. The CDR3 loop is CASSQLGDQETQYF. As DNA, the CDR3 is TGTGCCAGTAGCCAGCTAGGCGACCAAGAGACCCAGTACTTC.

V and J are TRBV19 and TRBJ2-7, with TRBD1 identical over 8 bases. Germline lookup yields CDR1 LNHDA and CDR2 SQIVND (reference sequence). The CDR3 contains 16 residues. Trimming removed 1 base from V and 7 bases from J; junction bases left unmatched: 12. This CDR3 reads CASSIAAGTGPFEQYF. In DNA form, the CDR3 reads TGTGCCAGTAGTATAGCCGCCGGGACAGGCCCGTTTGAGCAGTACTTC.

The rearrangement joins TRBV7-8 to TRBJ2-3, with 12 positions matching TRBD2. From germline, CDR1 is SGHVS and CDR2 FQNEAQ. This CDR3 spans 18 amino acids. With 4 bases clipped from V and 4 bases from J, the junction kept 12 bases outside the gene matches. As DNA, the CDR3 is TGTGCCAGCAGCTCGACTAGCGGGAGCGCATTGGGGGCAGATACGCAGTATTTT. Its protein product is CASSSTSGSALGADTQYF.

The chain combines TRBV5-8 with TRBJ1-2, with TRBD1 identical over 7 bases. The length of the CDR3 is 14 residues. Germline CDR1 SGHTS, CDR2 YDEGEE. V was clipped by 4 bases and J by 5 bases; unmatched bases: 8. Written as DNA, the CDR3 is TGTGCCAGCAGCGACACGGGACAGATATATGGCTACACCTTC. Translating gives CASSDTGQIYGYTF.

V gene TRBV7-6 combines with J gene TRBJ2-7; 11 bases line up with TRBD2. The germline CDR1 and CDR2 sequences are SGHVS and FNYEAQ. The CDR3 spans 15 residues. Trimming at V came to 5 bases and at J to 7 bases, leaving 10 bases not matched to a gene. This chain's CDR3 is CASSQIGSGRGEQYF. The CDR3 DNA follows: TGTGCCAGCAGCCAGATTGGTAGCGGGAGGGGGGAGCAGTACTTC.

The J gene is TRBJ2-6, the V gene TRBV6-6, with a possible D match to TRBD2 (6 bases). Trimming removed 6 bases from V and 0 bases from J, with 12 bases in between. The CDR3 is 16 residues long. Germline CDR1 reads MNHNY; CDR2 reads SVGAGI (reference sequence). CDR3 sequence (DNA): TGTGCCAGCAGCCTTAAGACTAGCTCTGGGGCCAACGTCCTGACTTTC. Translation gives CASSLKTSSGANVLTF.

The chain recombines TRBV14 with TRBJ2-7; D unresolved. With 1 base removed from V and 3 bases from J, the gap between germline ends came to 16 bases. The CDR3 is made up of 16 amino acids. Germline CDR1 SGHDN, CDR2 FVKESK. The CDR3 nucleotides read TGTGCCAGCAGCCAAGTTCGGATTAGCAACTACTACGAGCAGTACTTC. This encodes CASSQVRISNYYEQYF.

V and J are TRBV6-4 and TRBJ1-5; no clear D. The CDR3 is 18 residues long. Germline CDR1 is MRHNA and CDR2 is SNTAGT. V dropped 0 bases and J dropped 2 bases, with 17 bases sitting between them. The CDR3 region has the DNA TGTGCCAGCAGTGACTCTGGGCCGACCCTACCATGCAATCAGCCCCAGCATTTT. It codes for CASSDSGPTLPCNQPQHF.

This clone was found many times. V gene TRBV7-3 combines with J gene TRBJ2-1; D might be TRBD2 (6 bases). The ends were cut back, 5 bases at V and 5 bases at J, with 19 bases in the middle. Germline V lookup: CDR1 SGHTA, CDR2 FQGTGA. The CDR3 is 16 amino acids. The CDR3 DNA reads as TGTGCCAGCAGCAATGGCACGGGACTGGCCAACAATGAGCAGTTCTTC. It is translated as CASSNGTGLANNEQFF.

V is TRBV5-4 and J is TRBJ2-3, with 13 nucleotides matching TRBD2. Trimming removed 4 bases from V and 9 bases from J; junction bases left unmatched: 11. Germline loops: CDR1 SGHNT, CDR2 YYREEE (reference sequence). The CDR3 spans 16 residues. CDR3 DNA: TGTGCCAGCAGCCCAAGGGGACTAGCGGGGAGTGAAACGCAGTATTTT. Translation: CASSPRGLAGSETQYF.

This chain joins TRBV5-4 and TRBJ2-3; D is unclear. Trimming took off 4 bases at V and 1 base at J, with 10 bases between the two ends. CDR3 length: 14 amino acids. Looked up from germline, CDR1 is SGHNT and CDR2 is YYREEE (reference sequence). The CDR3 protein is CASSRAAGTDTQYF. The CDR3 bases are TGTGCCAGCAGCCGGGCGGCGGGCACAGATACGCAGTATTTT.

V is TRBV2 and J is TRBJ1-2; D might be TRBD1 (6 bases). This CDR3 region has 15 residues. Germline V gene data show CDR1 as SNHLY and CDR2 as FYNNEI. V lost 7 bases, J lost 4 bases, and 19 bases lay in between. In nucleotides, the CDR3 is TGTGCCAGCAATGAGGGGGGGGCACAGGCCTATGGCTACACCTTC. Its protein is CASNEGGAQAYGYTF.

This chain uses TRBV19 with TRBJ1-4; TRBD1 matches 7 bases. The CDR3 runs 14 residues. The J segment lost 5 bases and the V segment lost 7 bases, leaving 7 bases of the junction unmatched. Germline values: CDR1 LNHDA, CDR2 SQIVND (reference sequence). CDR3 coding DNA: TGTGCCAGTACCCTTCCGGGACAGAATGAAAAACTGTTTTTT. Encoded protein: CASTLPGQNEKLFF.

The chain carries TRBV5-1 and TRBJ2-5; D is undetermined. Trimming took 4 bases from V and 5 from J, leaving 12 bases between them. The germline gives CDR1 SGHRS, CDR2 YFSETQ. The CDR3 sequence is 13 residues long. The CDR3 DNA is TGCGCCAGCAGCGACCCGTTCGCGGAGACCCAGTACTTC. Encoded protein: CASSDPFAETQYF.

The rearrangement uses TRBV5-5 and TRBJ2-1, with 7 bases fitting TRBD1. Germline V lookup: CDR1 SGHKS, CDR2 YYEKEE (reference sequence). Losses at the gene ends were 4 bases for V and 7 bases for J; bases not matched to a gene: 8. The CDR3 totals 14 residues. The CDR3 spells CASSPQGISNEQFF. CDR3 in DNA: TGTGCCAGCAGCCCACAGGGGATTAGTAATGAGCAGTTCTTC.

This chain uses TRBV5-1 with TRBJ2-5, with TRBD2 matching over 7 bases. CDR1 and CDR2 from the germline V gene are SGHRS and YFSETQ. This CDR3 has 15 amino acids. Trimming took 4 bases from V and 2 from J; bases not matched to a gene: 8. The chain's CDR3 is CASSRRAGEQETQYF. In nucleotides, the CDR3 is TGCGCCAGCAGCCGGAGGGCGGGAGAGCAAGAGACCCAGTACTTC.

The chain uses TRBV7-2 and TRBJ2-7; D assignment may be TRBD1 or TRBD2 (5 bases each). From germline, CDR1 is SGHTA and CDR2 FQGNSA. Trimming pared 3 bases from V and 7 bases from J, leaving 13 bases between. The CDR3 loop spans 13 amino acids. CDR3 region: CASSLGPSREQYF. The DNA of the CDR3 is TGTGCCAGCAGCTTGGGACCTTCCAGAGAGCAGTACTTC.

Here the CDR3 DNA reads TGTGCCAGCAGTGAGGCTCGAGTAGAAGCTTTCTTT. Translating gives CASSEARVEAFF. The chain recombines TRBV2 with TRBJ1-1; D is uncertain. CDR1 is SNHLY, CDR2 FYNNEI, per germline. CDR3 length: 12 amino acids. V was cut by 3 bases and J by 8 bases, with 10 bases left in between.

The chain links TRBV6-5 to TRBJ2-1; no reliable D call. Germline V CDR1 and CDR2: MNHEY, SVGAGI. Trimming took 5 bases from V and 7 from J, leaving 9 bases between them. The CDR3 runs 12 residues. This CDR3 is CASSRNENEQFF. In DNA form, the CDR3 reads TGTGCCAGCAGTCGGAACGAAAATGAGCAGTTCTTC.

V usage is TRBV7-7 and J usage is TRBJ2-3; no clear D. V lost 2 bases and J 1 base, leaving 7 bases between the germline ends. The CDR3 is 14 amino acids. The germline V gene has CDR1 SSHAT and CDR2 FNYEAQ (reference sequence). In DNA form, the CDR3 reads TGTGCCAGCAGCTTAAACCAACGCACAGATACGCAGTATTTT. Protein sequence: CASSLNQRTDTQYF. The whole variable domain, remainder taken from reference TRBV7-7 and TRBJ2-3, is GAGVSQSPRYKVTKRGQDVTLRCDPISSHATLYWYQQALGQGPEFLTYFNYEAQPDKSGLPSDRFSAERPEGSISTLTIQRTEQRDSAMYRCASSLNQRTDTQYFGPGTRLTVL.

This chain connects TRBV7-3 to TRBJ2-3; D not certain. CDR1 and CDR2 (germline): SGHTA, FQGTGA. The CDR3 totals 15 residues. The V gene lost 3 bases and the J gene lost 0 bases, with 10 bases spanning the gap. The CDR3 DNA reads TGTGCCAGCAGCTTTCTCCCGGCTAGCACAGATACGCAGTATTTT. Protein: CASSFLPASTDTQYF.

J is TRBJ2-7 and V is TRBV4-1, with D perhaps TRBD1 (5 bases). Deletions cut 0 bases from V and 6 bases from J, with 12 bases between. CDR3 size: 14 residues. Germline V gene sequence: CDR1 MGHRA, CDR2 YSYEKL. The CDR3 DNA reads as TGCGCCAGCAGCCAAGAAGCTAGGGGTGGCGAGCAGTACTTC. It encodes CASSQEARGGEQYF.

This clone was seen many times. V gene TRBV29-1 combines with J gene TRBJ1-2; no definite D call. V dropped 5 bases and J dropped 5 bases, with 12 bases sitting between them. This CDR3 has 12 residues. Germline V lookup: CDR1 SQVTM, CDR2 ANQGSEA. The CDR3 DNA sequence: TGCAGCGTTTCTAGGGAAGGGTATGGCTACACCTTC. Translation: CSVSREGYGYTF.

This sequence joins TRBV6-1 and TRBJ1-5; no reliable D call. Germline assignment: CDR1 MNHNS and CDR2 SASEGT. The germline V and J ends were trimmed by 0 bases and 2 bases, with 29 bases remaining between them. The CDR3 loop spans 22 amino acids. CDR3 DNA: TGTGCCAGCAGTGAAGCATTCCCGGCCGATACGGGCCTTGGGAGGGGCAATCAGCCCCAGCATTTT. Translation gives CASSEAFPADTGLGRGNQPQHF.

Remarks on this clone: A much larger clone lies a single base off, so this may be a read error. Other DNA sequences in this specimen translate into the identical CDR3. The V call is TRBV19, the J call TRBJ2-1, with 8 bases aligning to TRBD2. V gave up 5 bases and J gave up 0 bases; unmatched junction bases: 3. The CDR3 contains 15 residues. Per the germline V gene, CDR1 is LNHDA and CDR2 is SQIVND (reference sequence). DNA for the CDR3: TGTGCCAGTAGTCCCAGCGGGAGCTCCTACAATGAGCAGTTCTTC. Its protein product is CASSPSGSSYNEQFF.